This TCR beta chain comes out of a study of cytomegalovirus exposure and HLA in healthy donors. The germline gives CDR1 LGHNA, CDR2 YSLEER. V was cut by 0 bases and J by 0 bases, with 6 bases left in between. This CDR3 is 14 amino acids long. The PCR ran on 60 Vbeta and 13 Jbeta primers. Generated by immunoSEQ multiplex PCR, the TCRdb table keeps only in-frame clones and is missing some. The table lists about 160,000 clones, around 68% of them singletons. Broader study findings: A later analysis reported that several of the most significant clusters appeared to be linked to common viral pathogens, among them Epstein-Barr virus. Follow-up analysis later connected one missense variant in DCLRE1C with trimming of TCR beta V- and J-genes. As a later analysis revealed, the rate of TCR association differed by HLA locus, with DRB1 most and HLA-C fewest. Association with HLA alleles at 0.05 false discovery rate was found for 17,000 or so TCR beta sequences in a later analysis.

This clone was observed a handful of times. Its target is not known. The source material was PBMCs. The receptor was isolated from a middle-aged woman in good health and CMV-seropositive. This chain connects TRBV4-3 to TRBJ2-7, with a tentative D call TRBD2 (5 bases). Written as DNA, the CDR3 is TGCGCCAGCAGCCAAGATACTAGCTCCTACGAGCAGTACTTC. As protein: CASSQDTSSYEQYF.